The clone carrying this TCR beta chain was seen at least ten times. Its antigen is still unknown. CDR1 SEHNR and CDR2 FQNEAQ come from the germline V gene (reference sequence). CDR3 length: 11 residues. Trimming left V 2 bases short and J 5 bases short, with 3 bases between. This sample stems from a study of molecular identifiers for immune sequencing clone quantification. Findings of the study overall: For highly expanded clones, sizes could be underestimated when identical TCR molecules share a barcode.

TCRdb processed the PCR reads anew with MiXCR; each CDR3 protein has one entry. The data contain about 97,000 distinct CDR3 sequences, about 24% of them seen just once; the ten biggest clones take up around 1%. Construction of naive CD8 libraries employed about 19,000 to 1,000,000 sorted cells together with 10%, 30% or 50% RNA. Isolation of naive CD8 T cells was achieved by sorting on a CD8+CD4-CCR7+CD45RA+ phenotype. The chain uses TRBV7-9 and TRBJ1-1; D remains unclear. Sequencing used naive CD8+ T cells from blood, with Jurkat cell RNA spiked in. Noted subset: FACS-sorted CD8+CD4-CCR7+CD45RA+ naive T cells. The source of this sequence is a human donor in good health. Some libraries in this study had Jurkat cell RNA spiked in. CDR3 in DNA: TGTGCCAGCAGCTTATCAACTGAAGCTTTCTTT. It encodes CASSLSTEAFF.